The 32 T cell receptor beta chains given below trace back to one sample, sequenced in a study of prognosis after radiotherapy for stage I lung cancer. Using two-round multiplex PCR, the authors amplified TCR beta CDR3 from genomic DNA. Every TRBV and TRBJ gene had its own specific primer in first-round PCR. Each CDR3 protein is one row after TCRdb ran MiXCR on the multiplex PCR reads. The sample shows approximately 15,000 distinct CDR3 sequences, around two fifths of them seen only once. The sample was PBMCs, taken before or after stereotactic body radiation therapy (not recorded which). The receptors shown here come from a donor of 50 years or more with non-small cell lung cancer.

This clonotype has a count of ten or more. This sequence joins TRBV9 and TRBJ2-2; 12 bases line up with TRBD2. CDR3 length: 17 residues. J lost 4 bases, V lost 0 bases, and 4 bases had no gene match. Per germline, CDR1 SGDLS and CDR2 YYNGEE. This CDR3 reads CASSVGRLAGVTGELFF. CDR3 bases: TGTGCCAGCAGCGTAGGTCGACTAGCGGGAGTCACCGGGGAGCTGTTTTTT.

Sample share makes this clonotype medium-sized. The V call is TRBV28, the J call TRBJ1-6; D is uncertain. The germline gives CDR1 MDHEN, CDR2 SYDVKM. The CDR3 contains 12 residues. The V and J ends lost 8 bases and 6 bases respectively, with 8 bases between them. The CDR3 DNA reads TGTGCCAGCGGTAGGGCTAATTCACCCCTCCACTTT. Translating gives CASGRANSPLHF.

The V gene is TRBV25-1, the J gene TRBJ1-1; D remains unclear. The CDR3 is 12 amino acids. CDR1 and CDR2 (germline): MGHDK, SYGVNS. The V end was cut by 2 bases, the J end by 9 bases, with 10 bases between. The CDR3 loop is CASSERIDKAFF. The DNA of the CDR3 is TGTGCCAGCAGTGAAAGGATTGACAAAGCTTTCTTT.

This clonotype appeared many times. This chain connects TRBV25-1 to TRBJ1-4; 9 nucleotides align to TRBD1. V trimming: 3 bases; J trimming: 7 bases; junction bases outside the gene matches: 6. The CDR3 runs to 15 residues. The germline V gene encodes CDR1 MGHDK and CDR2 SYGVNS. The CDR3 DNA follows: TGTGCCAGCAGTGATCCGGGACAGGGACTTGAAAAACTGTTTTTT. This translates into CASSDPGQGLEKLFF. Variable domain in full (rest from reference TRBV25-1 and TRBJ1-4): EADIYQTPRYLVIGTGKKITLECSQTMGHDKMYWYQQDPGMELHLIHYSYGVNSTEKGDLSSESTVSRIRTEHFPLTLESARPSHTSQYLCASSDPGQGLEKLFFGSGTQLSVL.

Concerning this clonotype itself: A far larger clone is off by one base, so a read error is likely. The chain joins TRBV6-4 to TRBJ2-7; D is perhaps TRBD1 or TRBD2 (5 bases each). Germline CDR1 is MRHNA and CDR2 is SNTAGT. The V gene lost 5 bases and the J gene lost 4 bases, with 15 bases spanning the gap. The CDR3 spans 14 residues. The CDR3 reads CASSYRGGSYEQYF. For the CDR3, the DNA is TGTGCCAGCAGTTACCGTGGGGGATCATACGAGCAGTACTTC.

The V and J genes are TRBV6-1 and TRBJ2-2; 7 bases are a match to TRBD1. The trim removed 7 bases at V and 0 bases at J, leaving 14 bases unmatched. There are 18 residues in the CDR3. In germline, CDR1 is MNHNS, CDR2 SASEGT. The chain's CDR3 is CASTPRQGPDANTGELFF. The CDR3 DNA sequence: TGTGCCAGCACCCCAAGACAGGGACCTGATGCGAACACCGGGGAGCTGTTTTTT.

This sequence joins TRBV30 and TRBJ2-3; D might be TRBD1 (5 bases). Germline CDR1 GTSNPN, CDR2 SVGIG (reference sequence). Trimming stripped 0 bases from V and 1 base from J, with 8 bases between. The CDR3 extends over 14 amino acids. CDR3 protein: CAWSVKGRTDTQYF. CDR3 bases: TGTGCCTGGAGTGTAAAGGGGCGCACAGATACGCAGTATTTT.

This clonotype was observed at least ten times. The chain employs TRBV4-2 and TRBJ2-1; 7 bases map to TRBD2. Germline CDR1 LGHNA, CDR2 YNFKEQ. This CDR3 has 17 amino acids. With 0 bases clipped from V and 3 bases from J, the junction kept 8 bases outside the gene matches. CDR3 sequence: CASSQDQSAGVYNEQFF. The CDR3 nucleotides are TGTGCCAGCAGCCAAGATCAATCGGCGGGAGTCTACAATGAGCAGTTCTTC.

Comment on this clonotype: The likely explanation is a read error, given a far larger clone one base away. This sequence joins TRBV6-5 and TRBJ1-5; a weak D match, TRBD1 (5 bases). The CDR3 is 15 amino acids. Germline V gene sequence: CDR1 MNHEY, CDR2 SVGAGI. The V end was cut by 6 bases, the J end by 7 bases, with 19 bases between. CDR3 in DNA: TGTGCCAGCAGGCTATGGGACGGGGACGACCAGCCCCAGCATTTT. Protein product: CASRLWDGDDQPQHF.

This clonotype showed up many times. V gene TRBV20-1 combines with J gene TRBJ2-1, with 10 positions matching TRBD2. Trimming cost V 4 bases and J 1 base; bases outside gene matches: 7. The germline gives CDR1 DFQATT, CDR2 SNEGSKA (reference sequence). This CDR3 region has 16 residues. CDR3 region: CSATPSGRISYNEQFF. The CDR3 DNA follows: TGCAGTGCTACCCCTAGCGGGAGAATTTCCTACAATGAGCAGTTCTTC.

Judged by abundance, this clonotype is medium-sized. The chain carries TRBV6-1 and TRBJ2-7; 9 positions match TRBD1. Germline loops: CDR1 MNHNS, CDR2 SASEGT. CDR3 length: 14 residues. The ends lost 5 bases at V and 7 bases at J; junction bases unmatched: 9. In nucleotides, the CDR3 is TGTGCCAGCAGTCTAACCGGGACAGGGCGGGAGCAGTACTTC. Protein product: CASSLTGTGREQYF.

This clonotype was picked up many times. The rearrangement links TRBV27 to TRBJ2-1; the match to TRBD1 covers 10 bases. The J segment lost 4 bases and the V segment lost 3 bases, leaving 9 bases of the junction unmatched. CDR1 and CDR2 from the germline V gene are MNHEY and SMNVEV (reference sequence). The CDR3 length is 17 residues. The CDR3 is CASSFGQGQGLYNEQFF. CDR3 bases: TGTGCCAGCAGTTTCGGTCAGGGACAGGGGTTATACAATGAGCAGTTCTTC.

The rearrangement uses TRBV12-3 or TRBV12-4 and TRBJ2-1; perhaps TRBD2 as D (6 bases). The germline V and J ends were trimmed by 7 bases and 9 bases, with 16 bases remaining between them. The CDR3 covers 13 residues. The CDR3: CASIPLEGLEQFF. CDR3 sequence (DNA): TGTGCCAGCATCCCCCTGGAGGGCCTTGAGCAGTTCTTC.

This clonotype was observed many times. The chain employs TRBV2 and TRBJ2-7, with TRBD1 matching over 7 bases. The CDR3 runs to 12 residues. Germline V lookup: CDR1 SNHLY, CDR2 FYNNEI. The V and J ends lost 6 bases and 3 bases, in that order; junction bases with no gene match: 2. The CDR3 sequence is CASRNRGYEQYF. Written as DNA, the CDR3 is TGTGCCAGCAGAAACAGGGGCTACGAGCAGTACTTC. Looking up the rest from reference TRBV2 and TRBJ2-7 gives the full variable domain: EPEVTQTPSHQVTQMGQEVILRCVPISNHLYFYWYRQILGQKVEFLVSFYNNEISEKSEIFDDQFSVERPDGSNFTLKIRSTKLEDSAMYFCASRNRGYEQYFGPGTRLTVT.

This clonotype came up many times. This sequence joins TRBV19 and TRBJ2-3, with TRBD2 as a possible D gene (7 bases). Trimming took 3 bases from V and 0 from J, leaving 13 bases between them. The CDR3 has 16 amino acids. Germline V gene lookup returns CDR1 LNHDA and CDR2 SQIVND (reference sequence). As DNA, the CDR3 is TGTGCCAGTAGTATGATAGGGGGGGTTAGCACAGATACGCAGTATTTT. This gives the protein CASSMIGGVSTDTQYF.

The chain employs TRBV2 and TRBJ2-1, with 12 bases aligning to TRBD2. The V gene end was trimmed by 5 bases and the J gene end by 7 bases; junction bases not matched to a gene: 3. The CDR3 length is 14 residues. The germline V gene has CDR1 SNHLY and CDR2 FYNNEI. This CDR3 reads CASSLTSGRNEQFF. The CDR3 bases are TGTGCCAGCAGTTTGACTAGCGGGAGAAATGAGCAGTTCTTC. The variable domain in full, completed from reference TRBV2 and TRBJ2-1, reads EPEVTQTPSHQVTQMGQEVILRCVPISNHLYFYWYRQILGQKVEFLVSFYNNEISEKSEIFDDQFSVERPDGSNFTLKIRSTKLEDSAMYFCASSLTSGRNEQFFGPGTRLTVL.

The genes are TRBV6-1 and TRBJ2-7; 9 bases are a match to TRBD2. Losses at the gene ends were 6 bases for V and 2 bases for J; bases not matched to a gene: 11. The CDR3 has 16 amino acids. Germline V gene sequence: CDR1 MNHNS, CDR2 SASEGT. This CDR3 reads CASRTDGGLAPYEQYF. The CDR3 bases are TGTGCCAGCAGGACCGACGGGGGACTAGCCCCCTACGAGCAGTACTTC.

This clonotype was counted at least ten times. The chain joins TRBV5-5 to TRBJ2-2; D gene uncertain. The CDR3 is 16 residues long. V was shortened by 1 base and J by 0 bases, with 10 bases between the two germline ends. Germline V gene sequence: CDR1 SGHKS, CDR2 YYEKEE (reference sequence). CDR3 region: CASSLIPRANTGELFF. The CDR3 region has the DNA TGTGCCAGCAGCTTGATCCCTCGTGCGAACACCGGGGAGCTGTTTTTT.

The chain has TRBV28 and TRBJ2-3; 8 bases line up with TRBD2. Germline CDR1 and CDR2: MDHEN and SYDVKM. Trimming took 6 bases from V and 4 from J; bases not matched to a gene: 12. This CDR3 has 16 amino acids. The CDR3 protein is CASRRGALVSADTQYF. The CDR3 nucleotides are TGTGCCAGCAGGCGGGGGGCGTTGGTAAGCGCAGATACGCAGTATTTT.

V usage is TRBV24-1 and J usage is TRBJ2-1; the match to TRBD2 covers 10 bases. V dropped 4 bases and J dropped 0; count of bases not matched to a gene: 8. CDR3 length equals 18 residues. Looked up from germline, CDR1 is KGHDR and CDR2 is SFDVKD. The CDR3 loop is CATSDLPLAGDSYNEQFF. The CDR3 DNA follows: TGTGCCACCAGTGACCTCCCCCTAGCGGGAGACTCCTACAATGAGCAGTTCTTC.

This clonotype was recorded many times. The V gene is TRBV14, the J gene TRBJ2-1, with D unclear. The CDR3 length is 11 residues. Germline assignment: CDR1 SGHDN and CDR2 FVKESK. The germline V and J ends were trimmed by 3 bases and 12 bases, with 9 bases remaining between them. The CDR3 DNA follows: TGTGCCAGCAGCCATGGATTTGGGCAGTTCTTC. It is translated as CASSHGFGQFF.

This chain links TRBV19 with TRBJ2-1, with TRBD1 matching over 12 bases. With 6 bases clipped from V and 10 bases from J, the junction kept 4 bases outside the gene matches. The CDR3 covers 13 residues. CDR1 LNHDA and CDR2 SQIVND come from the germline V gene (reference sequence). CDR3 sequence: CASSGTGGGEQFF. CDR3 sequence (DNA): TGTGCCAGTAGCGGGACAGGGGGCGGGGAGCAGTTCTTC.

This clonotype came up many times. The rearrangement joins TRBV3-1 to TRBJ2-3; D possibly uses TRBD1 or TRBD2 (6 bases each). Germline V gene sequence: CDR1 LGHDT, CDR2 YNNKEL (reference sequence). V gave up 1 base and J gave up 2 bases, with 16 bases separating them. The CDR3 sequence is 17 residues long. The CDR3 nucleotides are TGTGCCAGCAGCCAAGGGGGGCGGGGCGGATACACAGATACGCAGTATTTT. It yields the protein CASSQGGRGGYTDTQYF.

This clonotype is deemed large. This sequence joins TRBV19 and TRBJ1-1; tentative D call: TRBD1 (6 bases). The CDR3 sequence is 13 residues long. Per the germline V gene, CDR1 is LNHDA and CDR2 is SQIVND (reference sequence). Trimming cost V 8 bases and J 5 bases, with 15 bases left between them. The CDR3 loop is CASANREGTEAFF. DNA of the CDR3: TGTGCCAGTGCTAACAGGGAGGGGACTGAAGCTTTCTTT.

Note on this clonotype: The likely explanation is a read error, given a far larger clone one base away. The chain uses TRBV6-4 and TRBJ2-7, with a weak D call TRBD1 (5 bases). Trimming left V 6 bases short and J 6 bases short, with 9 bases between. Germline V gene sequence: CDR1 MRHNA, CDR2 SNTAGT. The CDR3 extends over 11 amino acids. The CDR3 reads CASRWQGEQYF. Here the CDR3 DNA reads TGTGCCAGCAGGTGGCAGGGCGAGCAGTACTTC.

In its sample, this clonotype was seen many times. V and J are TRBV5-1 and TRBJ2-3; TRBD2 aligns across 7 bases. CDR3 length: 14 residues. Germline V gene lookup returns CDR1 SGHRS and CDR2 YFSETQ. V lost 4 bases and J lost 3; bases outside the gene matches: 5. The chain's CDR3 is CASSPGGGTDTQYF. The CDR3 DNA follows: TGCGCCAGCAGCCCCGGCGGGGGAACAGATACGCAGTATTTT.

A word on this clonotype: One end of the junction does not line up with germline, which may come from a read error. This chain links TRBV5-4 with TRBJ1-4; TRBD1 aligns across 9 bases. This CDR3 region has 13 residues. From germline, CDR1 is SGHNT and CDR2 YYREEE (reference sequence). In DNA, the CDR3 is TGTGTCAGCAGCACACAGGGGGCTAAGAAACTGTTTTTT. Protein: CVSSTQGAKKLFF.

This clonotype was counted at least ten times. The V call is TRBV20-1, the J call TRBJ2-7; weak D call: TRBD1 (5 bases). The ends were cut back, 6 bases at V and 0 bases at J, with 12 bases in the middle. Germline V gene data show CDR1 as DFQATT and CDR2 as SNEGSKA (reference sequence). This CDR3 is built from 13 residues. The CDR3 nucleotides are TGCAGTGCCTACTTAGGGGTCTCCTACGAGCAGTACTTC. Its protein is CSAYLGVSYEQYF.

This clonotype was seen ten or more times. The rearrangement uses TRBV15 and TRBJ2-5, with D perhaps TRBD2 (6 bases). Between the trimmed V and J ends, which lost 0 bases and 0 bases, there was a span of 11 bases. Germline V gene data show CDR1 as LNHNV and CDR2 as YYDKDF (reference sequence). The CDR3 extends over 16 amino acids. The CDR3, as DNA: TGTGCCACCAGCAGAGATTTTCGGGGGAACCAAGAGACCCAGTACTTC. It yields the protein CATSRDFRGNQETQYF.

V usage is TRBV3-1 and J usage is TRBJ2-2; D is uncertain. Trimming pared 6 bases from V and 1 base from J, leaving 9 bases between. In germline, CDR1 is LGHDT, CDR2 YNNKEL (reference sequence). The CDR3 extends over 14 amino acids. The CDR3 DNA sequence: TGTGCCAGCAGTCCAGGTGGGAACACCGGGGAGCTGTTTTTT. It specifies CASSPGGNTGELFF.

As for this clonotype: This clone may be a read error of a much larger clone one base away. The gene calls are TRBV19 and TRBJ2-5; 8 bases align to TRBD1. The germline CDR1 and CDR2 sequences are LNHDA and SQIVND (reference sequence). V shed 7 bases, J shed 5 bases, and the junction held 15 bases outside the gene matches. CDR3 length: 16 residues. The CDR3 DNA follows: TGTGCCAGTACCTCCTTAGGGGACAGGTCGGGGGAGACCCAGTACTTC. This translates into CASTSLGDRSGETQYF.

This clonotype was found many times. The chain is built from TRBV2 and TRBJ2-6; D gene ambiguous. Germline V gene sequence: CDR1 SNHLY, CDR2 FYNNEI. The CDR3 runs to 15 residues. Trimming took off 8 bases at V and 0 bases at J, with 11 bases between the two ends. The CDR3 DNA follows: TGTGCCAGCGATGGAGACCGCTCTGGGGCCAACGTCCTGACTTTC. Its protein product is CASDGDRSGANVLTF.